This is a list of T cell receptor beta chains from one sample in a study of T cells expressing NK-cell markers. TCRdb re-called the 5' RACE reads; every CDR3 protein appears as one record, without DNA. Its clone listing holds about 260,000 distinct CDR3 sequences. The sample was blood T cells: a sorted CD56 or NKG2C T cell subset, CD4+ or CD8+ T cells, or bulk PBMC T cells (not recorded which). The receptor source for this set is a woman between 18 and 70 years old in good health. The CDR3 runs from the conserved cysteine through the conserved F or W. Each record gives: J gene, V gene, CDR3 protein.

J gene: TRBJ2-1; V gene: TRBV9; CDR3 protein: CASSPQPSYNEQFF
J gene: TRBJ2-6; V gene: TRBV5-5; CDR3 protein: CASSSAPGSSGANVLTF
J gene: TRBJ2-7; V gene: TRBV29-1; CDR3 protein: CSVARDRTYEQYF
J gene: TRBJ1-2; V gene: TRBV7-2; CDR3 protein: CASSLAGSFHYGYTF
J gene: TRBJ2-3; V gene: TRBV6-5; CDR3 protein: CASSYGRADTQYF
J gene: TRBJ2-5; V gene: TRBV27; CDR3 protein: CASSSMHRAPRIETQYF
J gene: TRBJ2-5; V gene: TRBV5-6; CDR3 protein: CASNPGTGRGETQYF
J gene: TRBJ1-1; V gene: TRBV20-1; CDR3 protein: CSAPGNRDTEAFF
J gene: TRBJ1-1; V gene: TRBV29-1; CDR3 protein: CSVAAPSPTEAFF
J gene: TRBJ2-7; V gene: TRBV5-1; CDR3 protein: CASSFSGSSYEQYF
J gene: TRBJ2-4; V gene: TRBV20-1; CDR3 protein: CSVTGGAGAKNIQYF
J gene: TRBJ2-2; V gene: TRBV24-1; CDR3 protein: CATSDSRIDTGELFF
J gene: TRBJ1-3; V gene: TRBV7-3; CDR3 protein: CASSPRAGVGNTIYF
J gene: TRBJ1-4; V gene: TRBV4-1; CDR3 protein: CASSQGRQTTNEKLFF
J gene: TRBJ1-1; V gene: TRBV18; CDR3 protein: CASSRVENTEAFF
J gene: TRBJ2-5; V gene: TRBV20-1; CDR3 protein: CSASRREGWETQYF
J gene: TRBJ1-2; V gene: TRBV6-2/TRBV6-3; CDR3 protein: CASSYSDQGAYGYTF
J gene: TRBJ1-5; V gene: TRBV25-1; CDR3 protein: CASSESGGRNQPQHF
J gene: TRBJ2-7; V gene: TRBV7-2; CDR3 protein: CASSSRAQGSYEQYF
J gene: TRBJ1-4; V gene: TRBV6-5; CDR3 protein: CASSYGNRATNEKLFF
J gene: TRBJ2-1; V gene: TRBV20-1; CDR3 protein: CSARGFVAGGWDEQFF
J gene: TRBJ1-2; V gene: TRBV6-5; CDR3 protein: CASSNPQGLGGYTF
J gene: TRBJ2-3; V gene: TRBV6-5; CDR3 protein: CASRIQGAGDTQYF
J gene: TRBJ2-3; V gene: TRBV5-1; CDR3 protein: CASSLDSGGPDTQYF
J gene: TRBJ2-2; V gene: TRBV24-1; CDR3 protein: CATSPGQTTGELFF
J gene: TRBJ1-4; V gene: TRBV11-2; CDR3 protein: CASSLWDRINEKLFF
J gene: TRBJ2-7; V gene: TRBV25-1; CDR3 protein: CASSESGQGYEQYF
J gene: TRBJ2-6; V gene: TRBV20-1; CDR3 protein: CSARDSSSGANVLTF
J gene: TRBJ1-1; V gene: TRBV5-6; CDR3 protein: CASSLRTGNTEAFF
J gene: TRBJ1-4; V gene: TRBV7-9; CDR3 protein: CASSSPGGVVEKLFF
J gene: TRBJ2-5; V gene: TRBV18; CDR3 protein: CASSPGQGLGETQYF
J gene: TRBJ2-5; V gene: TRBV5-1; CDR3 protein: CASSLSASGQETQYF
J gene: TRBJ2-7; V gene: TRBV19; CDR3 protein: CASSIVGGGFYEQYF
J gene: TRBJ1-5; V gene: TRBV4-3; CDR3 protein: CASSQVPGSNQPQHF
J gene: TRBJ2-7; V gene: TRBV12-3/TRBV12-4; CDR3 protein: CASSLGLVGDGEQYF